These 14 T cell receptor beta chains were sequenced from one sample in a study of blood T cell repertoires in COVID-19. Clones were read by immunoSEQ multiplex PCR, and TCRdb kept only the in-frame ones, dropping some. The data contain tens of thousands of clones, around 90% of them singletons. The sample taken for sequencing was peripheral blood. These receptors all come from a human donor in a cohort sampled during active COVID-19.

The chain carries TRBV7-9 and TRBJ2-3; 7 nucleotides align to TRBD2. J lost 0 bases, V lost 1 base, and 4 bases had no gene match. Germline CDR1 is SEHNR and CDR2 is FQNEAQ (reference sequence). The CDR3 is 16 residues long. The CDR3 nucleotides read TGTGCCAGCAGCTTAGGGCTAGCGGATAGCACAGATACGCAGTATTTT. It codes for CASSLGLADSTDTQYF.

This clone is categorized as medium-sized. The chain uses TRBV7-9 and TRBJ2-7; the D gene is possibly TRBD2 (5 bases). CDR3 size: 13 residues. Germline V lookup: CDR1 SEHNR, CDR2 FQNEAQ (reference sequence). V lost 6 bases and J 0 bases, leaving 9 bases between the germline ends. The CDR3 DNA is TGTGCCAGCAGACTAGAAGACTCCTACGAGCAGTACTTC. It is translated as CASRLEDSYEQYF.

The genes are TRBV24-1 and TRBJ2-7, with D possibly being TRBD1 (6 bases). Germline V lookup: CDR1 KGHDR, CDR2 SFDVKD. The V end lost 3 bases, the J end lost 1 base, and 12 bases lay between the germline ends. The CDR3 is 15 amino acids. In DNA, the CDR3 is TGTGCCACCAGTGATGCCGGGACACCTTCCTACGAGCAGTACTTC. This encodes CATSDAGTPSYEQYF.

CDR3 protein: CASARQGVVVNSPLHF. DNA for the CDR3: TGTGCCAGCGCCCGGCAAGGGGTAGTAGTAAATTCACCCCTCCACTTT. This chain connects TRBV7-2 to TRBJ1-6, with D tentatively TRBD1 (5 bases). Between the trimmed V and J ends, which lost 8 bases and 7 bases, there was a span of 21 bases. CDR1 is SGHTA and CDR2 is FQGNSA in the germline V gene. The CDR3 extends over 16 amino acids.

This clone was seen only a few times. The rearrangement links TRBV6-6 to TRBJ1-1, with D possibly TRBD1 on 5 matching bases. The CDR3 has 18 amino acids. V gave up 5 bases and J gave up 4 bases, with 26 bases separating them. CDR1 is MNHNY, CDR2 SVGAGI, per germline (reference sequence). The CDR3 DNA sequence: TGTGCCAGCAGTCCATATTCGTTGTGGGGGGAAGGGGTCACTGAAGCTTTCTTT. It yields the protein CASSPYSLWGEGVTEAFF.

The chain uses TRBV30 and TRBJ2-5; perhaps TRBD2 as D (5 bases). V was pared by 2 bases and J by 7 bases, with 8 bases between. The CDR3 is 11 amino acids. CDR1 is GTSNPN and CDR2 is SVGIG in the germline V gene (reference sequence). CDR3 residues: CAWSTEGTQYF. CDR3 bases: TGTGCCTGGAGTACTGAGGGGACCCAGTACTTC. Filled out from reference TRBV30 and TRBJ2-5, the complete variable domain reads SQTIHQWPATLVQPVGSPLSLECTVEGTSNPNLYWYRQAAGRGLQLLFYSVGIGQISSEVPQNLSASRPQDRQFILSSKKLLLSDSGFYLCAWSTEGTQYFGPGTRLLVL.

The chain links TRBV25-1 to TRBJ2-3, with D perhaps matching TRBD2 (5 bases). The ends were cut back, 2 bases at V and 2 bases at J, with 11 bases in the middle. The CDR3 contains 15 residues. Germline V gene sequence: CDR1 MGHDK, CDR2 SYGVNS. The CDR3 reads CASSEEGAHTDTQYF. The CDR3 nucleotides are TGTGCCAGCAGTGAAGAGGGAGCCCACACAGATACGCAGTATTTT.

The CDR3 DNA sequence: TGTGCCAGCAGTTTGGAGGTGTTATACGAGCAGTACTTC. Its protein product is CASSLEVLYEQYF. This chain links TRBV28 with TRBJ2-7, with D perhaps matching TRBD2 (5 bases). The germline CDR1 and CDR2 sequences are MDHEN and SYDVKM. V was trimmed by 3 bases and J by 4 bases, leaving 10 bases between them. The CDR3 has 13 residues.

V and J are TRBV4-2 and TRBJ2-3, with D possibly TRBD2 on 5 matching bases. Germline-derived CDR1 and CDR2 are LGHNA and YNFKEQ. Deletions cut 3 bases from V and 0 bases from J, with 13 bases between. There are 16 residues in the CDR3. The CDR3 DNA follows: TGTGCCAGCAGCCAGAGGACTTCCCAAAGCACAGATACGCAGTATTTT. Its protein is CASSQRTSQSTDTQYF.

V usage is TRBV5-5 and J usage is TRBJ2-5; D is unclear. CDR1 is SGHKS, CDR2 YYEKEE, per germline (reference sequence). This CDR3 is 15 amino acids long. Trimming left V 0 bases short and J 4 bases short, with 13 bases between. This chain's CDR3 is CASSLGGDFIETQYF. Here the CDR3 DNA reads TGTGCCAGCAGCTTGGGCGGAGACTTCATAGAGACCCAGTACTTC.

The V and J genes are TRBV4-3 and TRBJ2-7; D remains ambiguous. Germline V CDR1 and CDR2: LGHNA, YSLEER. This CDR3 comprises 13 residues. V lost 1 base and J lost 5, with 9 bases in between. The CDR3 DNA sequence: TGCGCCAGCAGCCAAGGATTCGGTAACGAGCAGTACTTC. Its translation: CASSQGFGNEQYF.

The rearrangement uses TRBV29-1 and TRBJ1-1, with 7 bases lining up with TRBD1. The ends lost 6 bases at V and 0 bases at J; junction bases unmatched: 1. CDR3 length equals 12 residues. Germline CDR1 reads SQVTM; CDR2 reads ANQGSEA. The CDR3 nucleotides are TGCAGCGTGGACAGGATGAACACTGAAGCTTTCTTT. Protein sequence: CSVDRMNTEAFF.

The chain joins TRBV9 to TRBJ2-1, with 10 bases fitting TRBD1. The length of the CDR3 is 15 residues. V was clipped by 4 bases and J by 6 bases; unmatched bases: 7. Germline lookup yields CDR1 SGDLS and CDR2 YYNGEE. This CDR3 is CASSPSDRGLNEQFF. In DNA form, the CDR3 reads TGTGCCAGCAGCCCCTCAGACAGGGGGCTCAATGAGCAGTTCTTC.

To note about this clone: Other DNA sequences in the same sample also yield this CDR3. The rearrangement links TRBV5-1 to TRBJ2-5, with a tentative D call TRBD2 (6 bases). The CDR3 totals 13 residues. V shed 2 bases and J shed 3 bases, with 8 bases lying between them. The germline V gene encodes CDR1 SGHRS and CDR2 YFSETQ. CDR3 sequence: CASSFGGEETQYF. The CDR3 DNA is TGCGCCAGCAGCTTCGGAGGGGAAGAGACCCAGTACTTC.